This T cell receptor (beta chain) was retrieved from a study of technical replicates of blood from several donors. This clone was seen only a few times. The CDR3 is 14 residues long. V was cut by 5 bases and J by 1 base, with 12 bases left in between. The germline gives CDR1 SGHRS, CDR2 YFSETQ. The data were produced by immunoSEQ multiplex PCR, yet TCRdb's version contains in-frame clones alone and is incomplete. The table lists 55,000 to 80,000 clones, roughly 93% of them singletons, with 0.2% to 0.3% in the top ten. The clonotype originates from a human donor in good health. Sample: T cells isolated from PBMCs. The rearrangement uses TRBV5-1 and TRBJ1-1; no firm D call. CDR3 region: CASSTSAGNTEAFF. In DNA form, the CDR3 reads TGCGCCAGCAGTACCTCGGCGGGGAACACTGAAGCTTTCTTT.